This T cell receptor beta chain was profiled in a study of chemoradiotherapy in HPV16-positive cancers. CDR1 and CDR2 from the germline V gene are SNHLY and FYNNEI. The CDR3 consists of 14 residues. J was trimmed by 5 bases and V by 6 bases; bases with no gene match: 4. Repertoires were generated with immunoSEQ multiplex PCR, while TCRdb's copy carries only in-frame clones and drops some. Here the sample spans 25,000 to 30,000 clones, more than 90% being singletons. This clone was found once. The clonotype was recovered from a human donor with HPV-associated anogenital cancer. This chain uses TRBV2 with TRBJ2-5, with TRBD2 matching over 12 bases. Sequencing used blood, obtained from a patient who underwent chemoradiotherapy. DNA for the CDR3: TGTGCCAGCAGACTAGCGGGGGGCAGGGAGACCCAGTACTTC. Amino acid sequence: CASRLAGGRETQYF.